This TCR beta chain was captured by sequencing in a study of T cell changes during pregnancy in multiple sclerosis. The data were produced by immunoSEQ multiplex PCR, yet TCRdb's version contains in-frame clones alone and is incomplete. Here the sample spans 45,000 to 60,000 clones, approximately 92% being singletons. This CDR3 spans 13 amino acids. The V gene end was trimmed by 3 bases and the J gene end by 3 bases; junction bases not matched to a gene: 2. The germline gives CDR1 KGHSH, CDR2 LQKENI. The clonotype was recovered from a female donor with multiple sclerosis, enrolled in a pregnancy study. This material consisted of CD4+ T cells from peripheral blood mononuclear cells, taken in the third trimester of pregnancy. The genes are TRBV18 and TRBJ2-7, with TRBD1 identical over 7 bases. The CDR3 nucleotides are TGTGCCAGCTCACCGGGACAGAGCTACGAGCAGTACTTC. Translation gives CASSPGQSYEQYF.